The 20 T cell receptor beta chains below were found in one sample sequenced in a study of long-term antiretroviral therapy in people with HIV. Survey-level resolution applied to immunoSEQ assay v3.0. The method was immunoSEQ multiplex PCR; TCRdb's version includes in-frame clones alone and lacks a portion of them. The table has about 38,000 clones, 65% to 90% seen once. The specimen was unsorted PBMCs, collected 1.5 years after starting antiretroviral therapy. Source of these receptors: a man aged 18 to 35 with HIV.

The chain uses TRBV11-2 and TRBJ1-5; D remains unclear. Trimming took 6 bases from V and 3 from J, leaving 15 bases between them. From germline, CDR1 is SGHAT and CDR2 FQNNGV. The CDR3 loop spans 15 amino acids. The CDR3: CASSYRPGPNQPQHF. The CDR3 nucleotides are TGTGCCAGCAGTTATCGACCGGGCCCCAATCAGCCCCAGCATTTT.

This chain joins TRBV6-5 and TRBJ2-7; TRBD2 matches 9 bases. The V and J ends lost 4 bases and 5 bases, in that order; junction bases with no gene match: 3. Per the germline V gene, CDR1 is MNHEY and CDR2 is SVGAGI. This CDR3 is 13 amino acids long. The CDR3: CASSFGLANEQYF. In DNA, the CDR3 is TGTGCCAGCAGTTTCGGACTAGCGAACGAGCAGTACTTC.

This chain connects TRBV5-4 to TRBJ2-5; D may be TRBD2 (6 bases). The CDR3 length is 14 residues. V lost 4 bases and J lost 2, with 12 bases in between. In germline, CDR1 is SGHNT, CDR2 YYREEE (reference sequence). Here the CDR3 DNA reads TGTGCCAGCAGCCGACTAGGAAGGCAAGAGACCCAGTACTTC. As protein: CASSRLGRQETQYF.

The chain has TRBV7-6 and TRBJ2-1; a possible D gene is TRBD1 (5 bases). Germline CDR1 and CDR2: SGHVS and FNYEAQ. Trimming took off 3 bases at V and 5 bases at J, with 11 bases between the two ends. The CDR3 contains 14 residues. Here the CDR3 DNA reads TGTGCCAGCAGCTTGGGGCTACCGAACAATGAGCAGTTCTTC. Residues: CASSLGLPNNEQFF.

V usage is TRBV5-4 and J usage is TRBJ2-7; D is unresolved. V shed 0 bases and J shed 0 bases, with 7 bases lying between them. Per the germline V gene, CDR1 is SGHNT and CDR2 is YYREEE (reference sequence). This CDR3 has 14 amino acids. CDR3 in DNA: TGTGCCAGCAGCTTGGACACGAGCTCCTACGAGCAGTACTTC. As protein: CASSLDTSSYEQYF.

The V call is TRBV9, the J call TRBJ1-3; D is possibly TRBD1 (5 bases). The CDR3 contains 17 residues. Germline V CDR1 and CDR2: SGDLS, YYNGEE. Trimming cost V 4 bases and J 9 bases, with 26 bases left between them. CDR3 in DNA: TGTGCCAGCAGCCCCCCAGGGTTTTCTGGATCCTTCGGCACCATATATTTT. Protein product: CASSPPGFSGSFGTIYF.

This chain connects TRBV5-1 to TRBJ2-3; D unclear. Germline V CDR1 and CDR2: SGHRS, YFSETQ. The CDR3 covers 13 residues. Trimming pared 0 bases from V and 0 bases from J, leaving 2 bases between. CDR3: CASSLGSTDTQYF. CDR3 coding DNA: TGCGCCAGCAGCTTGGGTAGCACAGATACGCAGTATTTT.

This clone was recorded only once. The CDR3: CASSFSRYSNQPQHF. In DNA form, the CDR3 reads TGTGCCAGCAGTTTCTCCAGGTATAGCAATCAGCCCCAGCATTTT. This chain connects TRBV27 to TRBJ1-5, with D hard to call. This CDR3 spans 15 amino acids. CDR1 is MNHEY and CDR2 is SMNVEV in the germline V gene (reference sequence). V was clipped by 3 bases and J by 0 bases, with 9 bases between them.

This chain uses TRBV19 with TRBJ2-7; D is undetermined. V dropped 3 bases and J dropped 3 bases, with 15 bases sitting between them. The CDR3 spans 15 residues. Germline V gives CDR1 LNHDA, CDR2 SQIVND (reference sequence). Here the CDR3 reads CASSIAHQRIYEQYF. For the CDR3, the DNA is TGTGCCAGTAGTATCGCCCACCAGCGAATCTACGAGCAGTACTTC.

In DNA, the CDR3 is TGTGCCAGCGAGAGACAGCTGAACACTGAAGCTTTCTTT. This translates into CASERQLNTEAFF. J is TRBJ1-1 and V is TRBV6-5, with D possibly being TRBD1 (5 bases). The CDR3 consists of 13 residues. Deletions cut 8 bases from V and 0 bases from J, with 10 bases between. From germline, CDR1 is MNHEY and CDR2 SVGAGI.

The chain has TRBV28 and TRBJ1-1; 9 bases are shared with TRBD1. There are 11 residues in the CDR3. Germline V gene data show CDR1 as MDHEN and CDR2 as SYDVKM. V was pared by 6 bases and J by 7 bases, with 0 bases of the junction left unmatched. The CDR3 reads CASRGQGEAFF. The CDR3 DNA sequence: TGTGCCAGCAGGGGACAGGGTGAAGCTTTCTTT. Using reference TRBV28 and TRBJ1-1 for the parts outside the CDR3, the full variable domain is DVKVTQSSRYLVKRTGEKVFLECVQDMDHENMFWYRQDPGLGLRLIYFSYDVKMKEKGDIPEGYSVSREKKERFSLILESASTNQTSMYLCASRGQGEAFFGQGTRLTVV.

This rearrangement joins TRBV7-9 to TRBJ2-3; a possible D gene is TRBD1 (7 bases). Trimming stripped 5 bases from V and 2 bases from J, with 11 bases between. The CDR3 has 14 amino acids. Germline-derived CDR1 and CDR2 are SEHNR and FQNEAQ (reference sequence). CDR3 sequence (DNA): TGTGCCAGCAGCGCGGGACAGTACACAGATACGCAGTATTTT. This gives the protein CASSAGQYTDTQYF.

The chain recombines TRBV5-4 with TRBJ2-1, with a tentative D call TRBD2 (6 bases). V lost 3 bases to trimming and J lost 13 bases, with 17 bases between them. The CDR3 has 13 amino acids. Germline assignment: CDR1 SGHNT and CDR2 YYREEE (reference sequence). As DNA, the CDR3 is TGTGCCAGCAGCTCATTCGCCCGGGACTTACAGTTCTTC. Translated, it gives CASSSFARDLQFF.

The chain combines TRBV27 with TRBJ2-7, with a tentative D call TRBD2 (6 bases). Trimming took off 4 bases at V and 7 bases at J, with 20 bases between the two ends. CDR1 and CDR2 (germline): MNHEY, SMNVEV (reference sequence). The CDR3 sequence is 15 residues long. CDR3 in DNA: TGTGCCAGCAGTTATGGGACTCTTCTCCCCAGGGAGCAGTACTTC. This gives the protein CASSYGTLLPREQYF.

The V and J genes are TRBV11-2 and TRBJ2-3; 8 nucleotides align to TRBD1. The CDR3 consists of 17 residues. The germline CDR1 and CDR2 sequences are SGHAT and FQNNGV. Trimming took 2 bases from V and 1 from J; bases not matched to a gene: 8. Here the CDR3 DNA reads TGTGCCAGCAGCTTATCCACCGGACAGGGTCGCACAGATACGCAGTATTTT. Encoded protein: CASSLSTGQGRTDTQYF.

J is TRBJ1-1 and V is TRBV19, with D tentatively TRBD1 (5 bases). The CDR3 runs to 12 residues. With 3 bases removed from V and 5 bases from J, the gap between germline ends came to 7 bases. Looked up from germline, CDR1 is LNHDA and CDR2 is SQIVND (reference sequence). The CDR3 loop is CASSMWGTEAFF. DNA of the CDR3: TGTGCCAGTAGTATGTGGGGGACTGAAGCTTTCTTT.

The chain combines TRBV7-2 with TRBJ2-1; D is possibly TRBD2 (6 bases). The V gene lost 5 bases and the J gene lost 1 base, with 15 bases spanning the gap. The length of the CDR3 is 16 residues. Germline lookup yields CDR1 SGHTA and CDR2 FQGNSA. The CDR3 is CASSTGGIKSYNEQFF. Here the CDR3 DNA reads TGTGCCAGCAGCACTGGAGGGATAAAGTCCTACAATGAGCAGTTCTTC.

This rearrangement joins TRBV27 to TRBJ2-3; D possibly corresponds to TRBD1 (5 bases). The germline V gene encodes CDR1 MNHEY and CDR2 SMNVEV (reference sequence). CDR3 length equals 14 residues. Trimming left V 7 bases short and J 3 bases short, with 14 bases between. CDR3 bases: TGTGCCAGCACCCTAGACAGAACAACAGATACGCAGTATTTT. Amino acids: CASTLDRTTDTQYF.

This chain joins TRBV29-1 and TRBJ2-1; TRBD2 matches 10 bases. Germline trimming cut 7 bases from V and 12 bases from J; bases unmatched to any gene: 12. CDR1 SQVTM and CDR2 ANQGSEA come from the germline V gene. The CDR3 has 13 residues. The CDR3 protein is CSGGTSANDGQFF. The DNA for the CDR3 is TGCAGCGGGGGGACTAGCGCGAATGACGGGCAGTTCTTC.

Here the CDR3 reads CASSLGIGYEQYF. The CDR3 DNA sequence: TGTGCCAGCAGCCTGGGTATAGGCTACGAGCAGTACTTC. This chain joins TRBV7-8 and TRBJ2-7; D is ambiguous. V gave up 5 bases and J gave up 3 bases, with 11 bases separating them. The CDR3 loop spans 13 amino acids. Per the germline V gene, CDR1 is SGHVS and CDR2 is FQNEAQ.